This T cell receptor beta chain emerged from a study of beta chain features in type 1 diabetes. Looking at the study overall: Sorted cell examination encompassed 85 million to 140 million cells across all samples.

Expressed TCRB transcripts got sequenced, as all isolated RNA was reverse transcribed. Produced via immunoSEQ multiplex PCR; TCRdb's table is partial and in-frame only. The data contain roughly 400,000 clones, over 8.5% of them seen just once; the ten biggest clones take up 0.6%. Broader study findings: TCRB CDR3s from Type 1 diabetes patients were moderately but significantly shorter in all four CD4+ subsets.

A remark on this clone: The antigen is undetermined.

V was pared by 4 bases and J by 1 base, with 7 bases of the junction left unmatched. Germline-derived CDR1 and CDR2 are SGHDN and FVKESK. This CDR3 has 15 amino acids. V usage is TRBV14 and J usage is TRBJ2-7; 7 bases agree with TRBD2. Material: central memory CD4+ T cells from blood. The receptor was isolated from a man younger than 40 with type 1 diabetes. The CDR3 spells CASSLLATISYEQYF. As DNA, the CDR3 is TGTGCCAGCAGCCTACTAGCGACAATATCCTACGAGCAGTACTTC.